The next 6 T cell receptor beta chains were all read from a single sample in a study of T cell responses to AZD1222 COVID-19 vaccine. TCRdb keeps only in-frame clones here, not all; method: immunoSEQ multiplex PCR. Of 110,000 to 150,000 clones in the sample, approximately 93% were seen once. This sample comprised peripheral blood, obtained after recovery from COVID-19. These receptor sequences come from an adult who had recovered from COVID-19.

V gene TRBV11-2 combines with J gene TRBJ1-3; 7 bases map to TRBD1. V shed 8 bases, J shed 2 bases, and the junction held 9 bases outside the gene matches. CDR3 size: 15 residues. Germline loops: CDR1 SGHAT, CDR2 FQNNGV. Here the CDR3 DNA reads TGTGCCAGCGCCCTCAGGGGGGGAACTGGAAACACCATATATTTT. Translated: CASALRGGTGNTIYF.

This sequence joins TRBV6-2 or TRBV6-3 and TRBJ2-5; 8 bases map to TRBD1. V was pared by 6 bases and J by 9 bases, with 12 bases of the junction left unmatched. Looked up from germline, CDR1 is MNHEY and CDR2 is SVGEGT. The CDR3 is 14 amino acids. The CDR3 DNA is TGTGCCAGCAGCCGGACAGGGAAGTATGAGGCCCAGTACTTC. Residues: CASSRTGKYEAQYF.

The chain carries TRBV2 and TRBJ1-3; no definite D call. The CDR3 runs to 15 residues. V lost 4 bases and J lost 0, with 10 bases in between. CDR1 and CDR2 from the germline V gene are SNHLY and FYNNEI. For the CDR3, the DNA is TGTGCCAGCAGTGGAGGTCAGGTCTCTGGAAACACCATATATTTT. Protein product: CASSGGQVSGNTIYF.

This clone was detected a few times. The J gene is TRBJ1-2, the V gene TRBV28, with a weak D call TRBD1 (6 bases). The germline V and J ends were trimmed by 3 bases and 7 bases, with 18 bases remaining between them. The CDR3 has 15 residues. Germline-derived CDR1 and CDR2 are MDHEN and SYDVKM. The CDR3 reads CASSFIQGRYVGYTF. CDR3 nucleotides: TGTGCCAGCAGTTTTATCCAGGGGAGATACGTTGGCTACACCTTC.

The chain uses TRBV28 and TRBJ1-1; no clear D. Trimming removed 3 bases from V and 6 bases from J, with 11 bases in between. The germline gives CDR1 MDHEN, CDR2 SYDVKM. The CDR3 sequence is 13 residues long. CDR3 region: CASSFESHPEAFF. Here the CDR3 DNA reads TGTGCCAGCAGTTTCGAGTCTCATCCTGAAGCTTTCTTT.

V gene TRBV5-8 combines with J gene TRBJ1-6; D might be TRBD1 (5 bases). The CDR3 sequence is 15 residues long. The V gene lost 7 bases and the J gene lost 10 bases, with 21 bases spanning the gap. Germline CDR1 SGHTS, CDR2 YDEGEE. The chain's CDR3 is CASSTRWGSGSPLHF. The CDR3 bases are TGTGCCAGCTCCACCAGGTGGGGGTCAGGATCACCCCTCCACTTT.